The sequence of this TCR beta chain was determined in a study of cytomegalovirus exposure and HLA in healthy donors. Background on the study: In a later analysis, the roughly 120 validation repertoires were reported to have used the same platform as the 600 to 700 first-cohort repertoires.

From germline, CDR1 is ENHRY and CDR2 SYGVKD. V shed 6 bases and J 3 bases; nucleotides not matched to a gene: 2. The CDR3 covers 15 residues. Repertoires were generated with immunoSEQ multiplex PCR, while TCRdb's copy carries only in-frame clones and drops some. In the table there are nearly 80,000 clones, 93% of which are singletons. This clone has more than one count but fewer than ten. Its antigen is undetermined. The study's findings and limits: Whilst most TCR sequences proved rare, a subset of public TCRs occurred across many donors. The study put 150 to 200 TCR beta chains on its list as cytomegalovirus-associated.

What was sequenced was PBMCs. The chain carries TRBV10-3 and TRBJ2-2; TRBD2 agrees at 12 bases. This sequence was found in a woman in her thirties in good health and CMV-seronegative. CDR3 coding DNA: TGTGCCATCAGCGGACTAGCGGGGTACACCGGGGAGCTGTTTTTT. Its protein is CAISGLAGYTGELFF.